These T cell receptor beta chains were read from a single sample in a study of blood T cell repertoires in COVID-19. The method was immunoSEQ multiplex PCR; TCRdb's version includes in-frame clones alone and lacks a portion of them. The sample holds some 190,000 clones, roughly nine tenths seen once. The source material was PBMCs or T cells enriched from blood (not recorded which). These receptors were taken from a woman aged 40 to 55 with acute COVID-19. CDR3s include the opening cysteine and the closing phenylalanine or tryptophan. Each record gives: D gene, clone size, V gene, J gene, CDR3 DNA, CDR3 protein. A D gene is named only where the DNA matches it firmly. The size entry is marked missing in some rows and otherwise reads once, few, many or a size class.

TRBD2	NA	TRBV7-9	TRBJ2-7	TGTGCCAGCAGCCTCAGACTAGCTGCGCAGTACTTC	CASSLRLAAQYF
TRBD1	NA	TRBV5-1	TRBJ2-1	TGCGCCAGCAGCTTGGAGGGACAGGGACTAAATGAGCAGTTCTTC	CASSLEGQGLNEQFF
TRBD1	NA	TRBV15	TRBJ2-5	TGTGCCACCAGCAGATTCCCGGGGAGACAGGGTCAAGAGACCCAGTACTTC	CATSRFPGRQGQETQYF
NA	NA	TRBV6-5	TRBJ2-5	TGTGCCAGCAACTCTGGGGGCTTCGTGGAGACCCAGTACTTC	CASNSGGFVETQYF
NA	NA	TRBV3-1/TRBV3-2	TRBJ1-6	TGTGCCAGCAGCCAAGCGTCCTGGGCTAATTCACCCCTCCACTTT	CASSQASWANSPLHF
NA	NA	TRBV11-2	TRBJ2-1	TGTGCCAGCAGCTTAGACCCCGGCAGGTCCGTGGGCTACAATGAGCAGTTCTTC	CASSLDPGRSVGYNEQFF
NA	few	TRBV11-3	TRBJ1-1	TGTGCCAGCAGCTTAGCTCGGCAGGGTGAAGCTTTCTTT	CASSLARQGEAFF
NA	NA	TRBV4-1	TRBJ1-5	TGCGCCAGCAGCCAAGGGGAAGGGGCCTATCAGCCCCAGCATTTT	CASSQGEGAYQPQHF
TRBD1	NA	TRBV12-5	TRBJ2-2	TGTGCTAGTGTCGGGACAGTAAGCACCGGGGAGCTGTTTTTT	CASVGTVSTGELFF
TRBD2	once	TRBV6-7	TRBJ2-3	TGTGCCAGCAGTTACACGGAAGCGGGGCCCCTTTGGACAGATACGCAGTATTTT	CASSYTEAGPLWTDTQYF
TRBD2	once	TRBV30	TRBJ2-3	TGTGCCTGGAGTGTAAGCGGGGTTAGCACAGATACGCAGTATTTT	CAWSVSGVSTDTQYF
NA	NA	TRBV2	TRBJ1-2	TGTGCCAGCAGTCAGGCCAGGGCTGGCTACACCTTC	CASSQARAGYTF
NA	NA	TRBV2	TRBJ2-5	TGTGCCAGCAGTTACAAAGAGACCCAGTACTTC	CASSYKETQYF